Here is one TCR beta chain with its context. This record comes from a study of CXCR3-negative and CXCR3-positive naive CD8 T cells. CDR3 length: 14 residues. Germline loops: CDR1 MNHEY, CDR2 SVGAGI. Every CD8+ T cell subset underwent triplicate sorting at about 300,000 cells apiece. UMI-labeled 5' RACE yielded the TRB cDNA libraries. TCRdb reprocessed the 5' RACE reads; each CDR3 protein has one entry and no DNA is given. The sample's table shows roughly 39,000 distinct CDR3 sequences. This sequence originates from a human donor in good health. Some clones in this sample may be carry-over from other donors' samples. The sample comprised memory CD8+ T cells from blood. This chain joins TRBV6-5 and TRBJ1-3. The CDR3 here is CASSFSDAGNTIYF.